This TCR beta chain comes out of a study of cytomegalovirus exposure and HLA in healthy donors. Across the study: A data release that came early held approximately 85 million unique TCRs from HLA-typed donors. General study results and limits: Earlier findings revealed that most TCR beta V segments proved productive either about 87% or about 30% of the time. Rarity characterized most TCR sequences, yet some public TCRs appeared in many donors.

Every donor was a healthy person donating bone marrow. Trimming removed 6 bases at V and 0 bases at J, with 11 bases between. The V gene's germline CDR1 is MNHEY and CDR2 SMNVEV (reference sequence). This CDR3 region has 15 residues. About this clone: The antigen remains undetermined.

The primer mix had 60 Vbeta and 13 Jbeta primers. TCRdb's table, derived via immunoSEQ multiplex PCR, lists solely in-frame clones and lacks some. The repertoire includes about 200,000 clones, over 75% of them detected once, and around 1.8% sits in the top ten. This clonotype was obtained from a man aged 18 to 30 in good health and CMV-seronegative. The sequencing input was PBMCs. The chain combines TRBV27 with TRBJ1-4, with D possibly TRBD1 on 5 matching bases. The chain's CDR3 is CASRRTGATNEKLFF. Here the CDR3 DNA reads TGTGCCAGCAGGAGAACAGGAGCAACTAATGAAAAACTGTTTTTT. Full variable domain (remainder filled in from reference TRBV27 and TRBJ1-4): EAQVTQNPRYLITVTGKKLTVTCSQNMNHEYMSWYRQDPGLGLRQIYYSMNVEVTDKGDVPEGYKVSRKEKRNFPLILESPSPNQTSLYFCASRRTGATNEKLFFGSGTQLSVL.